The rows below give T cell receptor beta chains drawn from one sample of a study of CD8 T cells in ankylosing spondylitis. TCRdb recomputed calls from the 5' RACE reads with MiXCR, one row per CDR3 protein. Of some 300,000 distinct CDR3 sequences listed, less than 25% are singletons. The sequenced sample was blood, either unsorted or a sorted T cell fraction (not recorded which). All receptors come from a female donor with ankylosing spondylitis or in good health (not recorded which). Each CDR3 is given with its conserved first and last residue. A D gene is named only where the DNA matches it firmly. Rows may omit the clone size; those that give it use once, few, many or a size class.

d_gene	abundance	v_gene	j_gene	CDR3nt	CDR3aa
NA	many	TRBV12-3/TRBV12-4	TRBJ1-6	TGTGCCAGCTATAAGGGCTTTGGGAGCTCCTATAATTCACCCCTCCACTTT	CASYKGFGSSYNSPLHF
NA	NA	TRBV24-1	TRBJ2-1	TGTGCCACCAGTGACCCGGTCCACCGAGAGCAGTTCTTC	CATSDPVHREQFF
TRBD1	NA	TRBV11-2	TRBJ2-1	TGTGCCAGCACCAAAGGGACAGGGGGCAATGAGCAGTTCTTC	CASTKGTGGNEQFF
NA	NA	TRBV10-3	TRBJ2-1	TGTGCCATCAGTGAGGGTGGGAGCTCCTACAATGAGCAGTTCTTC	CAISEGGSSYNEQFF
NA	NA	TRBV11-2	TRBJ2-1	TGTGCCAGCAGCCGTGTACGCGTGACGGAGTACAATGAGCAGTTCTTC	CASSRVRVTEYNEQFF
NA	few	TRBV9	TRBJ2-2	TGTGCCAGCAGCCCTACGGGCAGGGCCACGGACACCGGGGAGCTGTTTTTT	CASSPTGRATDTGELFF
NA	few	TRBV20-1	TRBJ2-5	TGCAGTGCTAGAAAAGAAGAGACCCAGTACTTC	CSARKEETQYF
NA	NA	TRBV4-3	TRBJ2-6	TGCGCCAGCAGCCAAGATGGGGTCCGGGCCAACGTCCTGACTTTC	CASSQDGVRANVLTF
NA	NA	TRBV7-9	TRBJ2-7	TGTGCCAGCAGCTTAGGGCTATCCTTCGAGCAGTACTTC	CASSLGLSFEQYF
NA	many	TRBV6-5	TRBJ1-3	TGTGCCAGCAGTTCCGGACAACTAGGAAACACCATATATTTT	CASSSGQLGNTIYF
NA	few	TRBV4-3	TRBJ2-4	TGCGCCAGCAGCCAAGATTTGACAGCCCTAAACATTCAGTACTTC	CASSQDLTALNIQYF
TRBD2	NA	TRBV20-1	TRBJ2-1	TGCAGTGCTAGAGACACTAGCGGGAGGTCCGCTGGGGGAGATGAGCAGTTCTTC	CSARDTSGRSAGGDEQFF
NA	many	TRBV4-3	TRBJ1-1	TGCGCCAGCAGCCAATCCCATAACACTGAAGCTTTCTTT	CASSQSHNTEAFF
TRBD2	NA	TRBV19	TRBJ2-7	TGTGCCAGTAGTGCGACTAGCGGGGGGACCTACGAGCAGTACTTC	CASSATSGGTYEQYF
NA	few	TRBV10-3	TRBJ1-1	TGTGCCATCAGTGAGTCCCAGGAGCCGAACACTGAAGCTTTCTTT	CAISESQEPNTEAFF
TRBD1	NA	TRBV5-1	TRBJ2-2	TGCGCCAGCAACCCGGACAGGGAGGATTCCGGGGAGCTGTTTTTT	CASNPDREDSGELFF
TRBD2	NA	TRBV7-2	TRBJ2-1	TGTGCCAGCAGCTTAGCACTAGCGGGAGTTGGTGAGCAGTTCTTC	CASSLALAGVGEQFF
NA	many	TRBV27	TRBJ2-1	TGTGCCAGCCGTTCGAGTGGGTGGGAGCAGTTCTTC	CASRSSGWEQFF
TRBD2	few	TRBV20-1	TRBJ2-1	TGCAGTGCTGCCGGGACTACCGGCAGGGAGCAGTTCTTC	CSAAGTTGREQFF
NA	many	TRBV12-3/TRBV12-4	TRBJ1-2	TGTGCCAGCAGTCTGACGGATAAATATGGCTACACCTTC	CASSLTDKYGYTF
TRBD1	NA	TRBV18	TRBJ2-7	TGTGCCAGCTCACCGGGACAGGGGGCTAACGAGCAGTACTTC	CASSPGQGANEQYF
NA	few	TRBV20-1	TRBJ2-5	TGCAGTGCAGAGGGGGGAGACGAGACCCAGTACTTC	CSAEGGDETQYF
TRBD1	few	TRBV6-5	TRBJ1-4	TGTGCCAGCAGTTACTCGACAGGGCCGGGAGAAAAACTGTTTTTT	CASSYSTGPGEKLFF
NA	many	TRBV5-1	TRBJ2-2	TGCGCCAGCAGCTTGGCCGGGCGGGGCCTCACCGGGGAGCTGTTTTTT	CASSLAGRGLTGELFF
TRBD1	many	TRBV10-1	TRBJ2-7	TGCGCCAGCAATAGGGACAGGGACGACGAGCAGTACTTC	CASNRDRDDEQYF
NA	few	TRBV20-1	TRBJ1-2	TGCAGTGCTCACCGTGGCGGGTTCTATGGCTACACCTTC	CSAHRGGFYGYTF
TRBD1	NA	TRBV12-3/TRBV12-4	TRBJ1-4	TGTGCCAGCAGTCCTGACAGGGGGGTCGAAAAACTGTTTTTT	CASSPDRGVEKLFF
NA	NA	TRBV4-3	TRBJ2-6	TGCGCCAGCAGCCTGGGGGGTGTTGGGGCCAACGTCCTGACTTTC	CASSLGGVGANVLTF
NA	many	TRBV29-1	TRBJ1-1	TGCAGCGTTGATAGGGCCCTAGGAGTGAACACTGAAGCTTTCTTT	CSVDRALGVNTEAFF
NA	NA	TRBV20-1	TRBJ2-2	TGCAGTGCTAGAGCCTGGAACAGGAATTTCTCTCCTCTCACCGGGGAGCTGTTTTTT	CSARAWNRNFSPLTGELFF
NA	few	TRBV6-1	TRBJ1-5	TGTGCCAGCGGCCGGGACATTGATCAGCCCCAGCATTTT	CASGRDIDQPQHF
NA	few	TRBV4-2	TRBJ1-6	TGTGCCAGCAGCCCGAGCGGACGCACGTCCAATTCACCCCTCCACTTT	CASSPSGRTSNSPLHF
TRBD2	NA	TRBV24-1	TRBJ2-1	TGTGCCACCAGTGATCGGACTAGCGGCTACAATGAGCAGTTCTTC	CATSDRTSGYNEQFF
NA	NA	TRBV20-1	TRBJ2-1	TGCAGTGCTTCCCGTGGCCCGAATGAGCAGTTCTTC	CSASRGPNEQFF
TRBD1	NA	TRBV20-1	TRBJ2-3	TGCAGTGCTAGAACGGGACAGAGCACAGATACGCAGTATTTT	CSARTGQSTDTQYF
NA	NA	TRBV20-1	TRBJ2-5	TGCAGTGCTAGAGAGCTTGACAGGCAAGAGACCCAGTACTTC	CSARELDRQETQYF
NA	NA	TRBV9	TRBJ2-5	TGTGCCAGCAGCGTAGAAACAGGGCTTGTGGAGACCCAGTACTTC	CASSVETGLVETQYF
NA	NA	TRBV5-1	TRBJ2-6	TGCGCCAGCAGCTTAAAGCGGGCCAGTGGGGCCAACGTCCTGACTTTC	CASSLKRASGANVLTF
NA	NA	TRBV5-8	TRBJ1-6	TGTGCCAGCAGCTTCCGGAGGGAGACACCCCTCCACTTT	CASSFRRETPLHF
NA	NA	TRBV29-1	TRBJ2-7	TGCAGCGTCGATACGACAGGTCCGGGCGAGCAGTACTTC	CSVDTTGPGEQYF
TRBD1	many	TRBV28	TRBJ2-6	TGTGCCAGCATGACAGGGGCTGGGGCCAACGTCCTGACTTTC	CASMTGAGANVLTF
NA	NA	TRBV4-3	TRBJ2-3	TGCGCCAGCAGCCAATTTCGGGACCCAAGCACAGATACGCAGTATTTT	CASSQFRDPSTDTQYF
TRBD2	NA	TRBV24-1	TRBJ2-3	TGTGCCACCAGTGTAAATAGCGGGATAGGAGATACGCAGTATTTT	CATSVNSGIGDTQYF
NA	NA	TRBV5-1	TRBJ2-7	TGCGCCAGCAGCTTGGACGGATTTAGGGCCGAGCAGTACTTC	CASSLDGFRAEQYF
TRBD1	NA	TRBV6-1	TRBJ1-5	TGTGCCAGCCGGACGATTCACACAGGGGGCTTGTATCAGCCCCAGCATTTT	CASRTIHTGGLYQPQHF
NA	NA	TRBV10-3	TRBJ2-1	TGTGCCATCAGTGAAGGCCATGAGCAGTTCTTC	CAISEGHEQFF
TRBD1	NA	TRBV5-1	TRBJ1-1	TGCGCCAGCACAACAGGACAGGCGAACACTGAAGCTTTCTTT	CASTTGQANTEAFF
NA	many	TRBV4-2	TRBJ1-5	TGTGCCAGCAGCCCATCCTATAGCAATCAGCCCCAGCATTTT	CASSPSYSNQPQHF
NA	NA	TRBV20-1	TRBJ1-4	TGCAGTGCAACCCCCGGGACAAGCCGAAAACTGTTTTTT	CSATPGTSRKLFF
NA	NA	TRBV27	TRBJ2-1	TGTGCCAGCAACGCGGGCGGGCAGCTTTACAATGAGCAGTTCTTC	CASNAGGQLYNEQFF
NA	NA	TRBV7-2	TRBJ2-6	TGTGCCAGCAGCCATACCAGTGATTTGGGTGGGGCCAACGTCCTGACTTTC	CASSHTSDLGGANVLTF
NA	NA	TRBV12-3/TRBV12-4	TRBJ1-1	TGTGCCAGCAACCGGGGGGATAGCACTGAAGCTTTCTTT	CASNRGDSTEAFF
NA	NA	TRBV12-3/TRBV12-4	TRBJ2-5	TGTGCCAGCAGCCCCACGCCCGGCCGAGAGACCCAGTACTTC	CASSPTPGRETQYF
TRBD2	few	TRBV7-9	TRBJ2-1	TGTGCCAGCAGCCCCCCGAGGGGTAGCGGGAGCGATGAGCAGTTCTTC	CASSPPRGSGSDEQFF
NA	NA	TRBV12-3/TRBV12-4	TRBJ2-2	TGTGCCAGCAGTTGGGGTGGCACCGGGGAGCTGTTTTTT	CASSWGGTGELFF
TRBD2	many	TRBV29-1	TRBJ2-3	TGCAGCGTTGGGACGGGAGGCGCAGATACGCAGTATTTT	CSVGTGGADTQYF
NA	NA	TRBV2	TRBJ1-1	TGTGCCAGCATTAAGGGGGGGAGCGTAGCTTTCTTT	CASIKGGSVAFF
NA	NA	TRBV6-2/TRBV6-3	TRBJ1-5	TGTGCCAGCAAAAGTTGGAGCAATCAGCCCCAGCATTTT	CASKSWSNQPQHF
NA	few	TRBV9	TRBJ1-4	TGTGCCAGCAGCGTAAACAGCGCTGCTAATGAAAAACTGTTTTTT	CASSVNSAANEKLFF
NA	NA	TRBV9	TRBJ1-6	TGTGCCAGCAGCGTAGGTGAGGGGAGGTATAATTCACCCCTCCACTTT	CASSVGEGRYNSPLHF